This T cell receptor beta chain is drawn from a study of blood T cell repertoires in COVID-19. Clones were sequenced by immunoSEQ multiplex PCR, and TCRdb holds only the in-frame ones, with some missing. The table lists 150,000 to 190,000 clones, about 80% of them singletons. The specimen was PBMCs or T cells enriched from blood (not recorded which). The clonotype originates from a man over 45 who had recovered from COVID-19.

As DNA, the CDR3 is TGTGCCAGCAGTTATCTTCCGCGAGTATGGGGGCCCCCGAACACCGGGGAGCTGTTTTTT. Translated: CASSYLPRVWGPPNTGELFF. The rearrangement uses TRBV6-2 or TRBV6-3 and TRBJ2-2; tentatively, D is TRBD1 (6 bases). CDR1 MNHEY and CDR2 SVGEGT come from the germline V gene. The CDR3 has 20 amino acids. V gave up 3 bases and J gave up 0 bases, with 23 bases separating them.